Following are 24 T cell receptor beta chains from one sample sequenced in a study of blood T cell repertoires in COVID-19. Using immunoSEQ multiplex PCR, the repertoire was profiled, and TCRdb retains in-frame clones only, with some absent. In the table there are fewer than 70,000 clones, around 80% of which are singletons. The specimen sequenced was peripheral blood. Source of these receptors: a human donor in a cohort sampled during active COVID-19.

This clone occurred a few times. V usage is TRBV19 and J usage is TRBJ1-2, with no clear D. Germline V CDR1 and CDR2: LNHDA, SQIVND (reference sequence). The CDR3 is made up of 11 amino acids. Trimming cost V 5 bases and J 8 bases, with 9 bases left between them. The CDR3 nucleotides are TGTGCCAGTAGTTTGCGGGCCGGCTACACCTTC. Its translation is CASSLRAGYTF.

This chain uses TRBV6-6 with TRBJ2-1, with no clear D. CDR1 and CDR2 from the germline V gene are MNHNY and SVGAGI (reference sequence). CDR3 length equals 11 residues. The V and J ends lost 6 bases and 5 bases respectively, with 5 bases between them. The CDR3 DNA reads TGTGCCAGCAGGGGCGACAATGAGCAGTTCTTC. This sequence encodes CASRGDNEQFF.

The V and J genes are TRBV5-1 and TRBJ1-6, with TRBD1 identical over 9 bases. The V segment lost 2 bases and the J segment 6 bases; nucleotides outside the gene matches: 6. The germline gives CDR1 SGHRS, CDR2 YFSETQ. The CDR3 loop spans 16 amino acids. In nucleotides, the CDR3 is TGCGCCAGCAGCTTTGCCGGGACAGGGAGTAATTCACCCCTCCACTTT. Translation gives CASSFAGTGSNSPLHF.

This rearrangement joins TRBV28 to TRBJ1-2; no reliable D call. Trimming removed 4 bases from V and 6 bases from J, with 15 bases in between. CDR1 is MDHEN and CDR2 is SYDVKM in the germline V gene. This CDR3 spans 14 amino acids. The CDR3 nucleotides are TGTGCCAGCAGTTCGCCCGGCGGGATGGATGGCTACACCTTC. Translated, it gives CASSSPGGMDGYTF.

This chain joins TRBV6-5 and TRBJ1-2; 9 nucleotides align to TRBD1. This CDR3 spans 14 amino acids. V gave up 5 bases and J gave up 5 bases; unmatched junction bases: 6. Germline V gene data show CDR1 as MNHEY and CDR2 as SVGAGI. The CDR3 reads CASSRGQGSYGYTF. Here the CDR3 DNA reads TGTGCCAGCAGTCGTGGACAGGGGTCTTATGGCTACACCTTC.

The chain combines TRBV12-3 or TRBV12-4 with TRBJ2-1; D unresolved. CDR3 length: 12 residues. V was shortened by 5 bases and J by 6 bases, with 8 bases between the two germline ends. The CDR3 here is CASSPASNEQFF. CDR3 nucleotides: TGTGCCAGCAGTCCCGCCAGCAATGAGCAGTTCTTC.

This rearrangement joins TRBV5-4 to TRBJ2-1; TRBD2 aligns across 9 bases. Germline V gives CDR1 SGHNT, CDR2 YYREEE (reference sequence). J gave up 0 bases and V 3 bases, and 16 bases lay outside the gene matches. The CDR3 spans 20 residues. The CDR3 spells CASSSQEASGAVSSYNEQFF. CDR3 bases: TGTGCCAGCAGCTCCCAGGAAGCTAGCGGGGCCGTGAGCTCCTACAATGAGCAGTTCTTC.

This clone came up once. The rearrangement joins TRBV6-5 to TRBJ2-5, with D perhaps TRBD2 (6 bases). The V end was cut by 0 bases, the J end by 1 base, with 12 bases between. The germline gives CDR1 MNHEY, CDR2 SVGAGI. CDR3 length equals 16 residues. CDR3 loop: CASSYSGVAVQETQYF. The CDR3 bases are TGTGCCAGCAGTTACTCTGGTGTAGCGGTCCAAGAGACCCAGTACTTC.

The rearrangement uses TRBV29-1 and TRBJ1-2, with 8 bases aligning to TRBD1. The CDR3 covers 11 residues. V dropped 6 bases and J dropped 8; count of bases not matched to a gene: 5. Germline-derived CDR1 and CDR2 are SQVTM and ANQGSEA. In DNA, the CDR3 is TGCAGCGTCGGACAGGGCTGGGGCTACACCTTC. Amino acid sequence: CSVGQGWGYTF.

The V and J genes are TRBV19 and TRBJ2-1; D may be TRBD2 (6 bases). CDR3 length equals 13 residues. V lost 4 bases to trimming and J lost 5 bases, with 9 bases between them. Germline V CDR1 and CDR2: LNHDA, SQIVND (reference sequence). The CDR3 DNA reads TGTGCCAGTAGTACCCGCGGGGACAATGAGCAGTTCTTC. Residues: CASSTRGDNEQFF.

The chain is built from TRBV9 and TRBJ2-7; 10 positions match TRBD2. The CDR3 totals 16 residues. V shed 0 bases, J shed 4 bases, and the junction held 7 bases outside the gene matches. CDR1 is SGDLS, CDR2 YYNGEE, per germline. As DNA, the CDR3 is TGTGCCAGCAGCGTAGGAGGGCTAGCGGGGGTATACGAGCAGTACTTC. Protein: CASSVGGLAGVYEQYF. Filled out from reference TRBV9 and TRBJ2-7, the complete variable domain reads DSGVTQTPKHLITATGQRVTLRCSPRSGDLSVYWYQQSLDQGLQFLIQYYNGEERAKGNILERFSAQQFPDLHSELNLSSLELGDSALYFCASSVGGLAGVYEQYFGPGTRLTVT.

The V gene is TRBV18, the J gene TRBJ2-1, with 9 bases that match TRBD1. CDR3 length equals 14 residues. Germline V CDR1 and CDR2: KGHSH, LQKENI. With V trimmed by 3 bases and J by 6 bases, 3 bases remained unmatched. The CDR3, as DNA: TGTGCCAGCTCACCGAGGGACAGGGTCAATGAGCAGTTCTTC. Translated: CASSPRDRVNEQFF.

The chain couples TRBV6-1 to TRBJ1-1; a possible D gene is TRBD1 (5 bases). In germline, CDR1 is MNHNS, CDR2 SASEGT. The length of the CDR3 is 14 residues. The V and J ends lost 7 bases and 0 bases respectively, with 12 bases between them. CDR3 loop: CASTHRTMNTEAFF. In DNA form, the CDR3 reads TGTGCCAGCACTCACAGGACCATGAACACTGAAGCTTTCTTT.

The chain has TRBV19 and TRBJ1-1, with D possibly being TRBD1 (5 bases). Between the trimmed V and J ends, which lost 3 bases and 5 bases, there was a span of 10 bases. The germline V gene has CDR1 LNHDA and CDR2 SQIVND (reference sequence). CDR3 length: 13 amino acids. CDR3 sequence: CASSIWGGTEAFF. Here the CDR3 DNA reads TGTGCCAGTAGTATTTGGGGGGGGACTGAAGCTTTCTTT.

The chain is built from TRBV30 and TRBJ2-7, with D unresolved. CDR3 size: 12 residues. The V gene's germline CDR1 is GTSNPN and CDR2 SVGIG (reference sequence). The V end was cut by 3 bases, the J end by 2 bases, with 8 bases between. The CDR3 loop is CAWRGETYEQYF. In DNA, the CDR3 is TGTGCCTGGAGAGGAGAAACCTACGAGCAGTACTTC.

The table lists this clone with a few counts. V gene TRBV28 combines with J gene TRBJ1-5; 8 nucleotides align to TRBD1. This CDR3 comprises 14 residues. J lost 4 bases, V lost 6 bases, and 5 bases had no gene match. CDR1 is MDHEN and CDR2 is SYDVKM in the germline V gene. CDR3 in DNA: TGTGCCAGCAGAACAGGGGGTAGTAATCAGCCCCAGCATTTT. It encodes CASRTGGSNQPQHF. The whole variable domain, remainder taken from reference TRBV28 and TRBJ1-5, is DVKVTQSSRYLVKRTGEKVFLECVQDMDHENMFWYRQDPGLGLRLIYFSYDVKMKEKGDIPEGYSVSREKKERFSLILESASTNQTSMYLCASRTGGSNQPQHFGDGTRLSIL.

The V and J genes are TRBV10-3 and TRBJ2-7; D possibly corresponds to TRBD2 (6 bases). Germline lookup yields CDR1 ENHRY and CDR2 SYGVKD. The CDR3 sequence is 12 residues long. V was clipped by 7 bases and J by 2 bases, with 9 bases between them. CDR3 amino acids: CAITGGPYEQYF. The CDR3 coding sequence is TGTGCCATCACCGGGGGACCCTACGAGCAGTACTTC.

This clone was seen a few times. This chain's CDR3 is CASSLPGSSYGYTF. Written as DNA, the CDR3 is TGTGCCAGCAGCTTACCCGGGTCCTCCTATGGCTACACCTTC. The chain recombines TRBV7-9 with TRBJ1-2; D unresolved. CDR1 and CDR2 from the germline V gene are SEHNR and FQNEAQ (reference sequence). Trimming cost V 2 bases and J 4 bases, with 11 bases left between them. CDR3 length: 14 amino acids.

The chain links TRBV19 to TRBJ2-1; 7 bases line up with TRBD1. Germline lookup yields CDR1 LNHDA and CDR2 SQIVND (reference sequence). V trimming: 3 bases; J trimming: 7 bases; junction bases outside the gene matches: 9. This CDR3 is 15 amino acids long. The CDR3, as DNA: TGTGCCAGTAGTATCCCCCTACAGGGGCAGAATGAGCAGTTCTTC. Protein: CASSIPLQGQNEQFF.

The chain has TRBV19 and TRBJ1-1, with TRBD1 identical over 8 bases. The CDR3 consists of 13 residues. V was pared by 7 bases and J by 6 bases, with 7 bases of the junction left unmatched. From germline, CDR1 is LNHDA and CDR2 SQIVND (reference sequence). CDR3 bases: TGTGCCAGTAATCAGGGGGCTAGGGCTGAAGCTTTCTTT. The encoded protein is CASNQGARAEAFF.

CDR3 sequence: CASSPQTGKGGYTF. CDR3 sequence (DNA): TGCGCCAGCAGCCCCCAAACAGGGAAAGGGGGCTACACCTTC. The chain joins TRBV4-1 to TRBJ1-2; tentatively, D is TRBD1 (6 bases). The CDR3 is 14 residues long. The germline V gene encodes CDR1 MGHRA and CDR2 YSYEKL. V was shortened by 4 bases and J by 8 bases, with 17 bases between the two germline ends.

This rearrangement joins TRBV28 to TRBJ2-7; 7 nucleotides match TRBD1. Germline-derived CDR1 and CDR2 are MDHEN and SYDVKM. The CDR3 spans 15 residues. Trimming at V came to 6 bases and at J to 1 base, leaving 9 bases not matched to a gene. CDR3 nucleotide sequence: TGTGCCAGCAGGCCGTTGACAGGGATATCCTACGAGCAGTACTTC. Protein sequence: CASRPLTGISYEQYF.

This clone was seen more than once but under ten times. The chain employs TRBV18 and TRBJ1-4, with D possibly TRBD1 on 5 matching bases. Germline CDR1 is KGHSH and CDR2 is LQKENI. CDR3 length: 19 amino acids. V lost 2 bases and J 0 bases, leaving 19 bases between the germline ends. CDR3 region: CASSPYIIQEYPTNEKLFF. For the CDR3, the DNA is TGTGCCAGCTCACCATACATAATACAGGAGTACCCAACTAATGAAAAACTGTTTTTT.

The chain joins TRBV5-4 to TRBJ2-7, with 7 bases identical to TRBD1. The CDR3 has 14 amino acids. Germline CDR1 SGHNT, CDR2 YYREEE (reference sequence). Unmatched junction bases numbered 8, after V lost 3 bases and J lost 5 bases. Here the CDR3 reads CASSSRQGLNEQYF. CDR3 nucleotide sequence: TGTGCCAGCAGCTCGAGACAGGGTTTGAACGAGCAGTACTTC.